The 15 T cell receptor beta chains in this list originate from one sample, sequenced in a study of cytomegalovirus exposure and HLA in healthy donors. Researchers ran the PCR with 60 Vbeta and 13 Jbeta primers. Using immunoSEQ multiplex PCR, the repertoire was profiled, and TCRdb retains in-frame clones only, with some absent. The table records approximately 80,000 clones, just under 80% of them present only once. The material sequenced was PBMCs. These receptors were collected from a male donor in good health and CMV-seropositive.

The sample holds one count of this clone. The genes are TRBV9 and TRBJ2-2; 14 bases fit TRBD2. This CDR3 region has 20 residues. Germline V lookup: CDR1 SGDLS, CDR2 YYNGEE. The V and J ends lost 0 bases and 4 bases, in that order; junction bases with no gene match: 11. CDR3 DNA sequence: TGTGCCAGCAGCGTAGACCTGGGACTAGCGGGAGTCGGCGGCACCGGGGAGCTGTTTTTT. It encodes CASSVDLGLAGVGGTGELFF.

This clone was recorded once. The chain links TRBV5-1 to TRBJ2-5, with 7 bases matching TRBD2. CDR1 is SGHRS and CDR2 is YFSETQ in the germline V gene. J gave up 4 bases and V 0 bases, and 6 bases lay outside the gene matches. The CDR3 is 15 residues long. This chain's CDR3 is CASSLGREWRETQYF. In nucleotides, the CDR3 is TGCGCCAGCAGCTTGGGGCGGGAGTGGCGAGAGACCCAGTACTTC.

The chain couples TRBV5-8 to TRBJ1-1; the D gene is possibly TRBD1 (6 bases). This CDR3 spans 15 amino acids. V lost 4 bases and J 0 bases, leaving 13 bases between the germline ends. The germline V gene has CDR1 SGHTS and CDR2 YDEGEE. The CDR3 reads CASSRRGRVNTEAFF. CDR3 DNA sequence: TGTGCCAGCAGCAGGCGGGGGCGGGTGAACACTGAAGCTTTCTTT.

V usage is TRBV18 and J usage is TRBJ1-1, with TRBD1 identical over 7 bases. This CDR3 is 15 amino acids long. J gave up 7 bases and V 3 bases, and 11 bases lay outside the gene matches. Germline V gene sequence: CDR1 KGHSH, CDR2 LQKENI. CDR3 nucleotides: TGTGCCAGCTCACCCGTCCCGGGACAGCCCGGTGAAGCTTTCTTT. Residues: CASSPVPGQPGEAFF.

The gene calls are TRBV6-5 and TRBJ2-3; the match to TRBD1 covers 7 bases. The germline gives CDR1 MNHEY, CDR2 SVGAGI. The CDR3 is 11 amino acids. CDR3 residues: CAETGTEVQYF. CDR3 nucleotide sequence: TGTGCAGAGACGGGGACAGAGGTTCAGTATTTT.

The gene calls are TRBV29-1 and TRBJ1-3; the D is unclear. Germline V gives CDR1 SQVTM, CDR2 ANQGSEA. This CDR3 region has 13 residues. V lost 2 bases and J lost 0, with 5 bases in between. CDR3 sequence (DNA): TGCAGCGTTGAAATCCGCTCTGGAAACACCATATATTTT. It yields the protein CSVEIRSGNTIYF. Together with reference TRBV29-1 and TRBJ1-3, the CDR3 gives the full variable domain: SAVISQKPSRDICQRGTSLTIQCQVDSQVTMMFWYRQQPGQSLTLIATANQGSEATYESGFVIDKFPISRPNLTFSTLTVSNMSPEDSSIYLCSVEIRSGNTIYFGEGSWLTVV.

The V gene is TRBV7-3, the J gene TRBJ1-2; 8 bases are a match to TRBD1. V dropped 5 bases and J dropped 4; count of bases not matched to a gene: 3. This CDR3 spans 13 amino acids. Germline values: CDR1 SGHTA, CDR2 FQGTGA. The CDR3 sequence is CASSAGQGYGYTF. CDR3 nucleotide sequence: TGTGCCAGCAGCGCCGGACAGGGCTATGGCTACACCTTC.

As to this clone: Distinct nucleotide sequences in the sample also encode this CDR3. The chain carries TRBV5-1 and TRBJ2-5; D unclear. CDR3 length equals 14 residues. CDR1 and CDR2 from the germline V gene are SGHRS and YFSETQ. V lost 0 bases, J lost 1 base, and 7 bases lay in between. As DNA, the CDR3 is TGCGCCAGCAGCTTGGGAGAGTTCCAAGAGACCCAGTACTTC. The encoded protein is CASSLGEFQETQYF. Using reference TRBV5-1 and TRBJ2-5 for the parts outside the CDR3, the full variable domain is KAGVTQTPRYLIKTRGQQVTLSCSPISGHRSVSWYQQTPGQGLQFLFEYFSETQRNKGNFPGRFSGRQFSNSRSEMNVSTLELGDSALYLCASSLGEFQETQYFGPGTRLLVL.

This clone was found a few times. The chain employs TRBV6-5 and TRBJ2-7; a weak D match, TRBD1 (5 bases). Germline V lookup: CDR1 MNHEY, CDR2 SVGAGI. Trimming took 6 bases from V and 2 from J, leaving 14 bases between them. This CDR3 region has 14 residues. The CDR3 region has the DNA TGTGCCAGCAGCCGCCGGACATACCCCTACGAGCAGTACTTC. As protein: CASSRRTYPYEQYF.

The chain recombines TRBV4-1 with TRBJ2-4; TRBD1 matches 10 bases. Per the germline V gene, CDR1 is MGHRA and CDR2 is YSYEKL. Trimming took 2 bases from V and 13 from J; bases not matched to a gene: 11. The CDR3 extends over 15 amino acids. Written as DNA, the CDR3 is TGCGCCAGCAGCCAACCTCTTAGGGACAGGGGACAGCAGTACTTC. This translates into CASSQPLRDRGQQYF.

The V and J genes are TRBV2 and TRBJ2-1; TRBD2 matches at 7 bases. CDR1 SNHLY and CDR2 FYNNEI come from the germline V gene. CDR3 size: 15 residues. The V segment lost 6 bases and the J segment 2 bases; nucleotides outside the gene matches: 7. CDR3 DNA sequence: TGTGCCAGCAGAATGGGGAGGGACCCCTACAATGAGCAGTTCTTC. It specifies CASRMGRDPYNEQFF.

V and J are TRBV6-1 and TRBJ2-7, with 7 bases lining up with TRBD2. The germline gives CDR1 MNHNS, CDR2 SASEGT. The junction had 6 bases not matched to a gene; V was cut back by 2 bases and J by 2 bases. The CDR3 is 15 amino acids. CDR3 region: CASSESSLAAYEQYF. As DNA, the CDR3 is TGTGCCAGCAGTGAATCCTCTCTAGCGGCCTACGAGCAGTACTTC.

This clone was counted only a few times. The gene calls are TRBV2 and TRBJ1-1, with a tentative D call TRBD1 (5 bases). This CDR3 is 13 amino acids long. The germline CDR1 and CDR2 sequences are SNHLY and FYNNEI. Trimming removed 4 bases at V and 1 base at J, with 7 bases between. CDR3 in DNA: TGTGCCAGCAGTGTAGGGGAGAACACTGAAGCTTTCTTT. Translating it yields CASSVGENTEAFF.

This chain connects TRBV11-3 to TRBJ1-1, with D hard to call. Looked up from germline, CDR1 is SGHNT and CDR2 is YENEEA. CDR3 size: 13 residues. Trimming left V 1 base short and J 2 bases short, with 5 bases between. The CDR3 protein is CASSLAFNTEAFF. The CDR3 region has the DNA TGTGCCAGCAGCTTAGCCTTTAACACTGAAGCTTTCTTT.

This clone came up a few times. The chain has TRBV4-1 and TRBJ2-7, with TRBD1 matching over 9 bases. After removal of 1 base from V and 0 bases from J, the junction contained 1 base not matched to a gene. The CDR3 is 15 amino acids. The V gene's germline CDR1 is MGHRA and CDR2 YSYEKL. CDR3 amino acids: CASSQGQGVSYEQYF. The CDR3 DNA reads TGCGCCAGCAGCCAAGGACAGGGGGTCTCCTACGAGCAGTACTTC.